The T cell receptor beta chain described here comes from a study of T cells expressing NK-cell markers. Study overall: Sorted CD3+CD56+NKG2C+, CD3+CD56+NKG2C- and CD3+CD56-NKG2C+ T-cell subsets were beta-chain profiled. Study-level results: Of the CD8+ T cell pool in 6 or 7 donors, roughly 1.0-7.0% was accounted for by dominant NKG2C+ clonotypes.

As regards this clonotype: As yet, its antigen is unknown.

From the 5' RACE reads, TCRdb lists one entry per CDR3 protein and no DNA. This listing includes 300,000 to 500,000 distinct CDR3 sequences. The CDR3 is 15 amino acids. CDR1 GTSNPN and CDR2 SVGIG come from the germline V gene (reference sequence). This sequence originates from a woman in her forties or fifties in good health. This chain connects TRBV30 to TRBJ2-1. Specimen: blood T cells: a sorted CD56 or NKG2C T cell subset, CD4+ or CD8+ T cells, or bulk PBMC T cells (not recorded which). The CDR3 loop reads CAWSPQESSYNEQFF. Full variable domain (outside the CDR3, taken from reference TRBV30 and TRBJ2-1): SQTIHQWPATLVQPVGSPLSLECTVEGTSNPNLYWYRQAAGRGLQLLFYSVGIGQISSEVPQNLSASRPQDRQFILSSKKLLLSDSGFYLCAWSPQESSYNEQFFGPGTRLTVL.